The clone carrying this T cell receptor beta chain was observed a single time. The data belong to a study of preoperative IRX-2 immunotherapy in early breast cancer. The protocol was immunoSEQ multiplex PCR, while the TCRdb copy is restricted to in-frame clones and leaves out a portion. The sample carries roughly 57,000 clones, roughly 95% recorded once. V lost 5 bases, J lost 3 bases, and 5 bases lay in between. Germline CDR1 and CDR2: SEHNR and FQNEAQ (reference sequence). This CDR3 is built from 11 residues. As for treatment: preoperative locoregional IRX-2 cytokine immunotherapy. Patients received preoperative, locoregional IRX-2 cytokine immunotherapy in a phase Ib study.

This specimen was taken from a patient treated with IRX-2 immunotherapy. The chain recombines TRBV7-9 with TRBJ2-7, with D uncertain. This TCR was sampled from a human donor with breast cancer. This CDR3 reads CASSPLYEQYF. In DNA form, the CDR3 reads TGTGCCAGCAGCCCCCTCTACGAGCAGTACTTC.